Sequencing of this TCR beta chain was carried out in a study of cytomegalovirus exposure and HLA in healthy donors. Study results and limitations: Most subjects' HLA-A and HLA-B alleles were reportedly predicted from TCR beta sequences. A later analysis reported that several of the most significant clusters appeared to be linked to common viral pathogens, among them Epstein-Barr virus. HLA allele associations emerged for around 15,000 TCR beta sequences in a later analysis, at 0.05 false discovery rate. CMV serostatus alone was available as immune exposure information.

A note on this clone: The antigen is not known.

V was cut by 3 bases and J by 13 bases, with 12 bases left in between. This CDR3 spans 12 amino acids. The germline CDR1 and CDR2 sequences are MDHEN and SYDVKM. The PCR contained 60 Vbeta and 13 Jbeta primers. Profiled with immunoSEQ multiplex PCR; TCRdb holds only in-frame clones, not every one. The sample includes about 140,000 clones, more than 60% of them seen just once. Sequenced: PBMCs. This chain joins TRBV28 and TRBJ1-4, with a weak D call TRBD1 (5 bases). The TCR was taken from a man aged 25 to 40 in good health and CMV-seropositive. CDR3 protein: CASSLRRGGLFF. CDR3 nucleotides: TGTGCCAGCAGTTTGCGGCGCGGGGGACTGTTTTTT.